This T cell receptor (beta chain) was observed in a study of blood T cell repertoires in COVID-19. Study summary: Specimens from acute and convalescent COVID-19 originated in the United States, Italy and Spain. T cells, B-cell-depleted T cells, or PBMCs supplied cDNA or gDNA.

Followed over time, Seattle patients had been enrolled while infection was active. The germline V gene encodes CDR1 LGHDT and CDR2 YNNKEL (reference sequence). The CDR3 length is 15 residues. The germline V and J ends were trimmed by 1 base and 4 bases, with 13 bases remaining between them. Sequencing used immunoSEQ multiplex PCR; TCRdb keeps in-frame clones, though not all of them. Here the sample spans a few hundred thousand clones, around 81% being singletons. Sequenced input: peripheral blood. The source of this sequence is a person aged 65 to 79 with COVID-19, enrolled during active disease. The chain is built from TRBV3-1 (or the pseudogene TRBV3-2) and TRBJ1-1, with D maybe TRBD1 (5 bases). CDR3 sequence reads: CASSQGSAGGTEAFF. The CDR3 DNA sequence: TGTGCCAGCAGCCAAGGAAGTGCGGGGGGCACTGAAGCTTTCTTT.